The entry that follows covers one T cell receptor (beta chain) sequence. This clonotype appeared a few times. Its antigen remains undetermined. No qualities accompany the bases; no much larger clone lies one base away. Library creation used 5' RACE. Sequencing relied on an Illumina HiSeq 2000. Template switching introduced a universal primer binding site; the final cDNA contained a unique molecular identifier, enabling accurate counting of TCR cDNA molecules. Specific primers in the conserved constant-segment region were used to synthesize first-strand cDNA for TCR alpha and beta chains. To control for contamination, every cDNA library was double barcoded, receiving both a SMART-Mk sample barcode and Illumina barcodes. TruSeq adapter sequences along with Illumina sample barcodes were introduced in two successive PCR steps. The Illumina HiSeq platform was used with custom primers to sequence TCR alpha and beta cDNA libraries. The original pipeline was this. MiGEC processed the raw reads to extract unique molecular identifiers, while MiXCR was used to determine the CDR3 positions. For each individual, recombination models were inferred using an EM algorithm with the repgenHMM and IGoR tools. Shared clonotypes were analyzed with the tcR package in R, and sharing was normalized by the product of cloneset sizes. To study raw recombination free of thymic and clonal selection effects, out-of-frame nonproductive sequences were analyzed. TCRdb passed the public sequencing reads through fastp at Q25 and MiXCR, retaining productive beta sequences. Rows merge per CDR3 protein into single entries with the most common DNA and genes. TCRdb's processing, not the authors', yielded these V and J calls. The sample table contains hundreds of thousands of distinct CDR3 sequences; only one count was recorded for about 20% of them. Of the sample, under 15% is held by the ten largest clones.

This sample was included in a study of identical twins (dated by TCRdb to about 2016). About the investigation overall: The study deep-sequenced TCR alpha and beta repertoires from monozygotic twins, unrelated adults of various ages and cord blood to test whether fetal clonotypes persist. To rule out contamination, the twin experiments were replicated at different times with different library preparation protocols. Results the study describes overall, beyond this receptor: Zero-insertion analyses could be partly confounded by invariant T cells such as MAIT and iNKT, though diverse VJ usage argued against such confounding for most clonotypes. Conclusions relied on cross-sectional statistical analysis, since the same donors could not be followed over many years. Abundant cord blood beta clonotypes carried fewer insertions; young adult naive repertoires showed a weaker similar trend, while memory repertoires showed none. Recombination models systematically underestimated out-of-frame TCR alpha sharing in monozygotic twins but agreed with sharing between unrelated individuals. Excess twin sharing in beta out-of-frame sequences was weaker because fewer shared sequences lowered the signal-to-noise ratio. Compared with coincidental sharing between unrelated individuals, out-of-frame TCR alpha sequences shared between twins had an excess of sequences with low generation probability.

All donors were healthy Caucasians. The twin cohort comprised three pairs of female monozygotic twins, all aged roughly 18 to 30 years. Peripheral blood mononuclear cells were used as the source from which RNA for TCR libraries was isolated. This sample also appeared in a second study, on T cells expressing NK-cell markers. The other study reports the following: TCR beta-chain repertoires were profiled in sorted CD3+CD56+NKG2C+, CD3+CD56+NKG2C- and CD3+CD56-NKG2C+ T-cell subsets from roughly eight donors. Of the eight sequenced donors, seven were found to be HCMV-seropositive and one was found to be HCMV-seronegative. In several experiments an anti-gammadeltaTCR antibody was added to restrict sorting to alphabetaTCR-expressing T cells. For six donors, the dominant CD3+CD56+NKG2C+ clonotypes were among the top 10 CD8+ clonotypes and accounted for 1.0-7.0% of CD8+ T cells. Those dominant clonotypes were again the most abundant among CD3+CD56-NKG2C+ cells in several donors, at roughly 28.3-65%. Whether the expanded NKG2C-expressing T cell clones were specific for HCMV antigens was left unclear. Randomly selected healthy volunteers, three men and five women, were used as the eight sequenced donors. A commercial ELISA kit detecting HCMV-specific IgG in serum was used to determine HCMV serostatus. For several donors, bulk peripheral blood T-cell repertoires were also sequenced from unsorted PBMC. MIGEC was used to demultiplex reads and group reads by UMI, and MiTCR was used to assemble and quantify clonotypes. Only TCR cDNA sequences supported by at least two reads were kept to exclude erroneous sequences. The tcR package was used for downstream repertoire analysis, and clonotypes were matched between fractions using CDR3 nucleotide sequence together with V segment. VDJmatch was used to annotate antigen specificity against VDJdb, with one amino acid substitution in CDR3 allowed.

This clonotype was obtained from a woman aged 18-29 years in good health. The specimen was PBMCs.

The CDR3 corresponds to CASSQGGGPNEQFF. The bases read TGTGCCAGCAGCCAGGGGGGAGGGCCAAATGAGCAGTTCTTC. The chain is assembled from TRBV3-1 and TRBJ2-1; TRBD2 aligns with 7 central bases. CDR3 length: 14 amino acids, cysteine to phenylalanine. Only the CDR3 DNA is retained, 42 bases long and in frame from the first base. Here V drops 3 bases and J drops 7 bases, and the junction holds 6 bases not matched to any gene. CDR1 and CDR2, per the germline V gene (reference sequence), are LGHDT and YNNKEL.